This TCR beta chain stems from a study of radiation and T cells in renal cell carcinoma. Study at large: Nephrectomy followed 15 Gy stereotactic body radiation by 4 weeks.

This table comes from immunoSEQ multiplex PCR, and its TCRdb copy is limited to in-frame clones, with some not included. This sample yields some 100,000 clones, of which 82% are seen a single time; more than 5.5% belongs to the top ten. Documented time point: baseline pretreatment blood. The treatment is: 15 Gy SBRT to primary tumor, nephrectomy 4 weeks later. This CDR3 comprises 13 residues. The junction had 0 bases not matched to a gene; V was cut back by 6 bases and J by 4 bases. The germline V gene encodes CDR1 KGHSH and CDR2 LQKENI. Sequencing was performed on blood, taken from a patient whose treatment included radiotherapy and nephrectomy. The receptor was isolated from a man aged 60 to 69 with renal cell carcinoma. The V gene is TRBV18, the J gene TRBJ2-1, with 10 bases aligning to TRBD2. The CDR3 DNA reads TGTGCCAGCTCGACTAGCGGGTACAATGAGCAGTTCTTC. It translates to CASSTSGYNEQFF.